A selection of T cell receptor beta chains follows, all from one sample in a study of human T cells and chemical hapten exposure. One entry per CDR3 protein results from TCRdb running MiXCR on the RACE reads. The data contain roughly 60,000 distinct CDR3 sequences, approximately 7% of them singletons. Material: whole blood, obtained in connection with sensitization to the hapten diphenylcyclopropenone (DPC). The receptors here all came from a woman aged 25 to 39 with alopecia areata. Some clones in this sample may be carry-over from other donors' samples. Both conserved end residues are part of each CDR3. The D gene is left open where the match is weak. Clone size, where shown, is once, few, many, or a class for clones that have expanded.

j_call | v_call | clone_size | d_call | cdr3_aa | cdr3_nt
TRBJ1-1 | TRBV6-5 | many | TRBD1 | CASSYSQGAPEAFF | TGTGCCAGCAGTTATTCCCAGGGGGCCCCTGAAGCTTTCTTT
TRBJ2-5 | TRBV7-2 | many | - | CASSLVSGKETQYF | TGTGCCAGCAGCTTAGTCTCGGGCAAAGAGACCCAGTACTTC
TRBJ1-5 | TRBV10-3 | many | - | CAISESGGQQPQHF | TGTGCCATCAGTGAGTCCGGGGGCCAGCAGCCCCAGCATTTT
TRBJ2-2 | TRBV6-6 | many | - | CASTKRGGTTGELFF | TGTGCCAGCACCAAACGCGGGGGCACGACCGGGGAGCTGTTTTTT
TRBJ1-1 | TRBV7-9 | few | TRBD1 | CASSPTDRGYTEAFF | TGTGCCAGCAGCCCCACGGACAGGGGGTACACTGAAGCTTTCTTT
TRBJ2-7 | TRBV30 | many | TRBD2 | CAWSTSGGPYEQYF | TGTGCCTGGAGTACTAGCGGGGGGCCCTACGAGCAGTACTTC
TRBJ2-1 | TRBV3-1 | - | - | CASSRGASSYNEQFF | TGTGCCAGCAGCCGAGGTGCTAGCTCCTACAATGAGCAGTTCTTC
TRBJ2-1 | TRBV7-8 | - | - | CASVTYNEQFF | TGTGCCAGCGTAACCTACAATGAGCAGTTCTTC
TRBJ1-2 | TRBV20-1 | many | - | CSAQDAGGDYGYTF | TGCAGTGCCCAGGACGCCGGTGGGGACTATGGCTACACCTTC
TRBJ2-3 | TRBV7-9 | many | TRBD1 | CASSPDRGLNTDTQYF | TGTGCCAGCAGCCCAGACAGGGGGCTTAACACAGATACGCAGTATTTT
TRBJ1-1 | TRBV29-1 | - | TRBD1 | CSVEGKQGTTEAFF | TGCAGCGTTGAGGGTAAACAGGGGACCACTGAAGCTTTCTTT
TRBJ1-2 | TRBV7-8 | many | - | CASSLAQAERYGYTF | TGTGCCAGCAGCTTAGCTCAAGCAGAACGCTATGGCTACACCTTC
TRBJ2-3 | TRBV20-1 | many | - | CSARQDATDTQYF | TGCAGTGCTAGACAGGATGCCACAGATACGCAGTATTTT
TRBJ1-1 | TRBV12-3/TRBV12-4 | many | - | CASSSPPQGNTEAFF | TGTGCCAGCAGTTCCCCTCCACAGGGTAACACTGAAGCTTTCTTT
TRBJ2-7 | TRBV3-1 | many | - | CASSPSGREQYF | TGTGCCAGCAGCCCCTCTGGTCGCGAGCAGTACTTC
TRBJ2-3 | TRBV5-1 | many | TRBD1 | CASSITGAAGTDTQYF | TGCGCCAGCAGCATCACAGGGGCCGCTGGCACAGATACGCAGTATTTT
TRBJ1-2 | TRBV7-9 | many | - | CASRGRQTQEGDGYTF | TGTGCCAGCAGAGGGAGGCAGACGCAAGAAGGGGATGGCTACACCTTC
TRBJ2-6 | TRBV5-4 | few | TRBD1 | CASSVQGPGANVLTF | TGTGCCAGCAGCGTACAGGGGCCCGGGGCCAACGTCCTGACTTTC
TRBJ1-5 | TRBV29-1 | many | - | CSVTYNGAEGQPQHF | TGCAGCGTGACATATAATGGGGCAGAAGGTCAGCCCCAGCATTTT
TRBJ1-2 | TRBV3-1 | - | - | CASSPRSGPLRDGYTF | TGTGCCAGCAGCCCACGGAGTGGGCCCCTAAGGGATGGCTACACCTTC
TRBJ2-3 | TRBV7-2 | many | TRBD2 | CASSGRTSGGPSTDTQYF | TGTGCCAGCAGCGGCAGGACTAGCGGGGGACCTAGCACAGATACGCAGTATTTT
TRBJ1-6 | TRBV2 | many | - | CASSEAVDSPLHF | TGTGCCAGCAGTGAAGCGGTCGATTCACCCCTCCACTTT
TRBJ2-2 | TRBV20-1 | many | TRBD2 | CSAPSGGPGQVGELFF | TGCAGTGCTCCATCGGGGGGTCCGGGCCAGGTCGGGGAGCTGTTTTTT
TRBJ2-1 | TRBV12-3/TRBV12-4 | many | TRBD1 | CASSRGTGAYNEQFF | TGTGCCAGCAGTCGCGGGACAGGGGCGTACAATGAGCAGTTCTTC
TRBJ1-6 | TRBV11-3 | many | - | CASSSRAPESDVYNSPLHF | TGTGCCAGCAGCTCCAGGGCCCCCGAGTCGGACGTCTATAATTCACCCCTCCACTTT
TRBJ1-2 | TRBV7-9 | many | - | CASSLAPRSGHGYTF | TGTGCCAGCAGCTTAGCCCCGCGGTCCGGACATGGCTACACCTTC
TRBJ2-1 | TRBV20-1 | many | TRBD2 | CSARPGTSPLFF | TGCAGTGCTAGGCCCGGGACTAGCCCTTTGTTCTTC
TRBJ2-5 | TRBV2 | - | TRBD1 | CASIRDRGDGAQYF | TGTGCCAGCATTAGAGACAGGGGGGACGGGGCCCAGTACTTC
TRBJ2-7 | TRBV6-5 | many | - | CASTEAGAYEQYF | TGTGCCAGCACTGAAGCCGGAGCCTACGAGCAGTACTTC
TRBJ2-7 | TRBV7-2 | many | - | CASSLVQLRAIDEQYF | TGTGCCAGCAGCTTAGTACAGCTCAGGGCCATCGACGAGCAGTACTTC
TRBJ1-6 | TRBV7-2 | many | TRBD1 | CASSLGVMGFGQGSSPLHF | TGTGCCAGCAGCTTAGGTGTTATGGGTTTCGGACAGGGGAGTTCACCCCTCCACTTT
TRBJ2-2 | TRBV3-1 | many | TRBD1 | CASSQGQGTGELFF | TGTGCCAGCAGCCAAGGACAGGGAACCGGGGAGCTGTTTTTT
TRBJ2-7 | TRBV5-1 | few | - | CASSLQIRSTARSSYEQYF | TGCGCCAGCAGCCTACAGATAAGATCGACAGCCCGTAGCTCCTACGAGCAGTACTTC
TRBJ1-2 | TRBV13 | many | TRBD1 | CASSLGRQGANYGYTF | TGTGCCAGCAGCTTAGGTCGACAGGGGGCAAACTATGGCTACACCTTC
TRBJ1-1 | TRBV20-1 | many | TRBD1 | CSAGGGTGAFF | TGCAGTGCCGGGGGGGGGACAGGTGCTTTCTTT
TRBJ1-4 | TRBV7-8 | many | - | CASSSRDVDEKLFF | TGTGCCAGCAGCTCTAGGGACGTAGATGAAAAACTGTTTTTT
TRBJ2-5 | TRBV29-1 | many | - | CSVVEYQETQYF | TGCAGCGTTGTTGAGTACCAAGAGACCCAGTACTTC
TRBJ2-5 | TRBV5-4 | - | - | CASSLVGRGGVGETQYF | TGTGCCAGCAGCTTGGTCGGCAGGGGTGGCGTCGGGGAGACCCAGTACTTC
TRBJ2-7 | TRBV18 | many | TRBD1 | CASSPGGQGTYEQYF | TGTGCCAGCTCACCCGGGGGACAGGGGACCTACGAGCAGTACTTC
TRBJ2-5 | TRBV9 | many | - | CASSADSETQYF | TGTGCCAGCAGCGCCGATAGCGAGACCCAGTACTTC
TRBJ1-4 | TRBV4-2 | - | - | CASSQLSEKLFF | TGTGCCAGCAGCCAACTATCCGAAAAACTGTTTTTT
TRBJ2-3 | TRBV6-6 | many | - | CASRVTDTQYF | TGTGCCAGCAGGGTCACAGATACGCAGTATTTT